This T cell receptor (beta chain) was captured by sequencing in a study of blood T cell repertoires in COVID-19. For the study at large: PBMCs, B-cell-depleted T cells, or T cells provided the cDNA or gDNA that made up the material.

In the original workflow: Nucleated cell counts were estimated from reference gene primer amplification. Sequencing used immunoSEQ multiplex PCR; TCRdb keeps in-frame clones, though not all of them. V, J and clone size are taken as reported in that table, and D and trimming were inferred from the DNA itself. The sample records 110,000 or so clones, around 80% being singletons. This clone was counted a single time. With 4 bases removed from V and 5 bases from J, the gap between germline ends came to 15 bases. CDR1 and CDR2 (germline): MNHNY, SVGAGI (reference sequence). This CDR3 is built from 14 residues.

The J gene is TRBJ2-7, the V gene TRBV6-6; weak D call: TRBD2 (6 bases). The sequence was collected from a middle-aged man with acute or convalescent COVID-19. The specimen was peripheral blood. CDR3 sequence (DNA): TGTGCCAGCAGTTCTTTAGCGGAGGGGAACGAGCAGTACTTC. This translates into CASSSLAEGNEQYF.